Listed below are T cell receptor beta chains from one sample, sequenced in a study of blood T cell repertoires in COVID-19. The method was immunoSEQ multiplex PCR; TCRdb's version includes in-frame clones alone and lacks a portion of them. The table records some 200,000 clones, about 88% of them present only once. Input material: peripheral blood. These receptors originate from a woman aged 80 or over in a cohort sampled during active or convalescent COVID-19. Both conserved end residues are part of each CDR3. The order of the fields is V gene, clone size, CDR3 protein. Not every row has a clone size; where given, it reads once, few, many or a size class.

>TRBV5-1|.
CASSPPTSGRARTGELFF
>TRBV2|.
CASDRAKQAHEQYF
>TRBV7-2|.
CASSSPLLGTGDYGYTF
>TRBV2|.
CASSDGRGTGYTF
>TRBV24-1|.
CATSDPRTGNTEAFF
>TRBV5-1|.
CASSQPAGVRTGELFF
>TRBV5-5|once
CASSWRQGGEQYF
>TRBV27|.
CASSFRGSYGYTF
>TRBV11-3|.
CASSLRDEKLFF
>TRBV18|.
CASSLWTGVQETQYF
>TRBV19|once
CASSIVTANYGYTF
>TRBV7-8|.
CASSSGGVGLGKLFF
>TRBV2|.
CASSVRRVSNQPQHF
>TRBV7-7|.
CASSPSLGGDNEQFF
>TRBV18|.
CASSPPDRGRNSPLHF
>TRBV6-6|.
CASSQRGASNQPQHF
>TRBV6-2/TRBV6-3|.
CASSLNRGTYEQYF
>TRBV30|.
CAWKMTGLNQPQHF
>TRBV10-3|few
CAIRQQGKDTEAFF
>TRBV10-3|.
CAISESLEQTYEQYF
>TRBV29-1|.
CSVESGDGYTF
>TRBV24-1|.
CATSDFRGVSYNEQFF
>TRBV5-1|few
CASSSGILADYGYTF
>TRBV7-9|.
CASSLVGDYNEQFF
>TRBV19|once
CASSIARPGGPSEQYF
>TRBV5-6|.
CASSLAFGREANTIYF
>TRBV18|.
CASSPFGQSNTEAFF
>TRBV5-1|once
CASSLESGSAWDTQYF
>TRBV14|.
CASRATSGRRGLETQYF
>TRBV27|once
CASSSTSGTDTQYF
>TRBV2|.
CASSEVGGEKLFF
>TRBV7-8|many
CASSLTGGAPGNTIYF
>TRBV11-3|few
CASSLSVGGYQETQYF
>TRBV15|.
CATSARQGSGNTIYF
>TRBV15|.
CATSPDRAANEKLFF
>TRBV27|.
CASSFRGLTYGYTF
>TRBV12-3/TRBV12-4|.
CASSFYANTEAFF
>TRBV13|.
CASSRGSAAFF
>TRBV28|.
CASQSYGALAGVGNEQFF
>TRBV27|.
CASSSIGQGSNQPQHF
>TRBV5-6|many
CASSDGPGQNYEQYF
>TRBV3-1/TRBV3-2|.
CASTQQGARGYTF
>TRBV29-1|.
CSVVLATAGAFNEQFF
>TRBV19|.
CASSMAAEAFF